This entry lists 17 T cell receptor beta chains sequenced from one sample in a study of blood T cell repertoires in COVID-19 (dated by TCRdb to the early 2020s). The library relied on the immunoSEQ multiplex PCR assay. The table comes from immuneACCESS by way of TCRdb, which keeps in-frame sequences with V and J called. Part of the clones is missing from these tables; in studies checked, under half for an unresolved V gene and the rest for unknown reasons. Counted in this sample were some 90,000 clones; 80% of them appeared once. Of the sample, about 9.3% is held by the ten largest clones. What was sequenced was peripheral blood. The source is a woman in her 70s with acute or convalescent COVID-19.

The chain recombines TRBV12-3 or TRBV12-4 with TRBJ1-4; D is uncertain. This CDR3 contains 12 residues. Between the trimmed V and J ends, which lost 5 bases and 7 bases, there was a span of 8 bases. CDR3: CASSGRVEKLFF. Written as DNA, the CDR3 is TGTGCCAGCAGTGGGAGGGTTGAAAAACTGTTTTTT.

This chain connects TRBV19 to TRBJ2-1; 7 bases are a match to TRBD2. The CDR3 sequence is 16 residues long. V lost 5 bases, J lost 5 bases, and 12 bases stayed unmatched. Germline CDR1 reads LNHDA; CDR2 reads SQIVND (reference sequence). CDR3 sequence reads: CASSALMGLFNNEQFF. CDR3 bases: TGTGCCAGTAGTGCCCTAATGGGACTATTCAACAATGAGCAGTTCTTC. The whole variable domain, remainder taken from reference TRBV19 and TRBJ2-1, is DGGITQSPKYLFRKEGQNVTLSCEQNLNHDAMYWYRQDPGQGLRLIYYSQIVNDFQKGDIAEGYSVSREKKESFPLTVTSAQKNPTAFYLCASSALMGLFNNEQFFGPGTRLTVL.

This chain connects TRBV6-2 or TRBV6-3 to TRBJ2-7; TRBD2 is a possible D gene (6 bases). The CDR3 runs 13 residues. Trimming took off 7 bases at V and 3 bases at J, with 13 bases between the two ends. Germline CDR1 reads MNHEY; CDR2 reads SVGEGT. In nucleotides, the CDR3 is TGTGCCAGCACCCCCCGGGGAGGCTACGAGCAGTACTTC. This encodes CASTPRGGYEQYF.

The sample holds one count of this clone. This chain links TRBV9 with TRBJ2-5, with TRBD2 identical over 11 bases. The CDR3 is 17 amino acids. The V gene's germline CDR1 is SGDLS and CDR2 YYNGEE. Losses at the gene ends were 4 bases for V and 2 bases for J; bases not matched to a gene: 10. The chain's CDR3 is CASSPGPGLAVQETQYF. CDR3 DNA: TGTGCCAGCAGCCCTGGACCGGGACTAGCGGTACAAGAGACCCAGTACTTC.

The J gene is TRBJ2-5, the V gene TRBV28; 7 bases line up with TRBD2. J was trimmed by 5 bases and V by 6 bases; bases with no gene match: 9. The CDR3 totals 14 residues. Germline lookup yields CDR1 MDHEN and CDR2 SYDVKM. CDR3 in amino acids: CASRPHSGAETQYF. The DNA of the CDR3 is TGTGCCAGCAGGCCCCACAGCGGGGCGGAGACCCAGTACTTC.

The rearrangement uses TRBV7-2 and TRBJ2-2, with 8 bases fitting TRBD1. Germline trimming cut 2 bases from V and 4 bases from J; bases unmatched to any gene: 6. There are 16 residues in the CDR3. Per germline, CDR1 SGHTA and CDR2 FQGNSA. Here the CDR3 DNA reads TGTGCCAGCAGCTTAAGGACAGGGATTATCACCGGGGAGCTGTTTTTT. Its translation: CASSLRTGIITGELFF. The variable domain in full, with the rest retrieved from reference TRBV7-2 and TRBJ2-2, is GAGVSQSPSNKVTEKGKDVELRCDPISGHTALYWYRQSLGQGLEFLIYFQGNSAPDKSGLPSDRFSAERTGGSVSTLTIQRTQQEDSAVYLCASSLRTGIITGELFFGEGSRLTVL.

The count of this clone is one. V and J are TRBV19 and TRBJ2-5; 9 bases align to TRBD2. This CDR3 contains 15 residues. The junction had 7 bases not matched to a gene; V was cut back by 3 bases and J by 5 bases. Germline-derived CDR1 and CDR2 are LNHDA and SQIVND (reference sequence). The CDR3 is CASSMILAGRETQYF. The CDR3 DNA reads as TGTGCCAGTAGTATGATCCTAGCGGGGAGGGAGACCCAGTACTTC.

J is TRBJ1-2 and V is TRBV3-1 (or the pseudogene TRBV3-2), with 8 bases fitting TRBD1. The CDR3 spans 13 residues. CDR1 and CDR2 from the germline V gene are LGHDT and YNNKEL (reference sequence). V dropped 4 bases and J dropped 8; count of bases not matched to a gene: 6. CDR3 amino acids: CASSLQDRDGYTF. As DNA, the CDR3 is TGTGCCAGCAGCCTTCAGGACAGGGACGGCTACACCTTC.

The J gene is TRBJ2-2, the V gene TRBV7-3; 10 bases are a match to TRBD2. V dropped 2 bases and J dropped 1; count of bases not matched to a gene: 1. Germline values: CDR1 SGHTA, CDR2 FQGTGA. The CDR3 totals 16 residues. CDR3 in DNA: TGTGCCAGCAGCTTACGACTAGCGGGGAACACCGGGGAGCTGTTTTTT. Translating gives CASSLRLAGNTGELFF.

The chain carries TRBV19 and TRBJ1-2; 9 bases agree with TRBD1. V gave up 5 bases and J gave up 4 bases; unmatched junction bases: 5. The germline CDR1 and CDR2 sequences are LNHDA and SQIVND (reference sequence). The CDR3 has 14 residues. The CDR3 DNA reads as TGTGCCAGTAGTGACAGGGGGGAACCCTATGGCTACACCTTC. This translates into CASSDRGEPYGYTF.

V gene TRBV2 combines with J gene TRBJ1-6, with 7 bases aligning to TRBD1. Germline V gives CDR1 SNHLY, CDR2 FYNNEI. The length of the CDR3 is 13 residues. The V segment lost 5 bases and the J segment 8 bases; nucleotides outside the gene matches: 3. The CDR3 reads CASSQGDDSPLHF. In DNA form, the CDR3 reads TGTGCCAGCAGTCAGGGGGATGATTCACCCCTCCACTTT.

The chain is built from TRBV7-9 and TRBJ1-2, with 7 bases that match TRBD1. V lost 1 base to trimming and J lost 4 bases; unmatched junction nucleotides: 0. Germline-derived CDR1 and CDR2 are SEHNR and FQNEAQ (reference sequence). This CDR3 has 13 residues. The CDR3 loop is CASSLGTGYGYTF. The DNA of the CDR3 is TGTGCCAGCAGCTTAGGGACAGGCTATGGCTACACCTTC.

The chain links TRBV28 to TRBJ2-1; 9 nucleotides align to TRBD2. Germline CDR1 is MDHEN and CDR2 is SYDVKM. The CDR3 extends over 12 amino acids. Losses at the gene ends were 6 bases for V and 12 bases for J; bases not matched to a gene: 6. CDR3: CASRPPGLAQFF. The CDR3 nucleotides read TGTGCCAGCAGGCCCCCGGGACTAGCGCAGTTCTTC.

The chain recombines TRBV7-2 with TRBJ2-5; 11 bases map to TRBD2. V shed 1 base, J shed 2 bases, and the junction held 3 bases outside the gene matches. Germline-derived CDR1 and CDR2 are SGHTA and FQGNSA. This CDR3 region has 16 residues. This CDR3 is CASSLGLAGGQETQYF. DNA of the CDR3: TGTGCCAGCAGCTTAGGTTTAGCGGGGGGGCAAGAGACCCAGTACTTC.

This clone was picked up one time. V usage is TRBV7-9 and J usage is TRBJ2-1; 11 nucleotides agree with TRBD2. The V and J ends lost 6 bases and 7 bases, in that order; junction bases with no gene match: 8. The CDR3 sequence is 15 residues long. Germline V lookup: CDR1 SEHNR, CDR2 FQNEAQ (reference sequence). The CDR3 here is CASSPLAGGLNEQFF. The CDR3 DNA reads TGTGCCAGCAGTCCCCTAGCGGGGGGATTGAATGAGCAGTTCTTC.

CDR3 bases: TGTGCCAGCAGCTTAGGGACAGGGGGTTCACCCCTCCACTTT. Translated: CASSLGTGGSPLHF. This chain links TRBV7-8 with TRBJ1-6; 10 bases line up with TRBD1. Germline assignment: CDR1 SGHVS and CDR2 FQNEAQ. The CDR3 spans 14 residues. Losses at the gene ends were 1 base for V and 9 bases for J; bases not matched to a gene: 0. Full variable domain (remainder filled in from reference TRBV7-8 and TRBJ1-6): GAGVSQSPRYKVAKRGQDVALRCDPISGHVSLFWYQQALGQGPEFLTYFQNEAQLDKSGLPSDRFFAERPEGSVSTLKIQRTQQEDSAVYLCASSLGTGGSPLHFGNGTRLTVT.

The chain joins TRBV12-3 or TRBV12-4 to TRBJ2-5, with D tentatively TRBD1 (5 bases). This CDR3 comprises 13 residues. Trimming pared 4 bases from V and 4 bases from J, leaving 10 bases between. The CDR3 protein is CASSWRQGETQYF. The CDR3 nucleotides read TGTGCCAGCAGTTGGCGGCAGGGAGAGACCCAGTACTTC.